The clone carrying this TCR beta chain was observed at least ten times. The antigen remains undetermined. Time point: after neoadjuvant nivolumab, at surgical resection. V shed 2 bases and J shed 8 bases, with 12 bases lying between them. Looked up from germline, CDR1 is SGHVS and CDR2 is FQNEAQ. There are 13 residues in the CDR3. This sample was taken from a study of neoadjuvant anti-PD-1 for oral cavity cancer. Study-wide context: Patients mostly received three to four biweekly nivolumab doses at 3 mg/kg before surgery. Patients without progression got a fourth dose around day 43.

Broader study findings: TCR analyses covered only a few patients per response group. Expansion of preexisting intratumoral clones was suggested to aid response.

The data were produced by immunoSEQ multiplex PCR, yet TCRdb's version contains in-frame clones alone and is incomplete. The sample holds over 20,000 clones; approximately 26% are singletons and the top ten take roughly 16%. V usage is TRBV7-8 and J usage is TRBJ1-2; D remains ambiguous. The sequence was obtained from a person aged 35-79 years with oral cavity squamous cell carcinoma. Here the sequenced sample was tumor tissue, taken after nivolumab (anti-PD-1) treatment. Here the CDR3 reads CASSLLELGGYTF. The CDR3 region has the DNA TGTGCCAGCAGCTTATTGGAGTTAGGGGGCTACACCTTC.